This T cell receptor (beta chain) appears in the sequencing data of a study of HIV-infected patients and healthy controls. Germline CDR1 is MGHRA and CDR2 is YSYEKL. With 0 bases clipped from V and 10 bases from J, the junction kept 6 bases outside the gene matches. The length of the CDR3 is 15 residues. This clonotype came up many times. Reverse transcription used 450 to 500 ng RNA and constant-region primers for alpha and beta. Using multiplexing indices, alpha and beta chain libraries were generated apart by chain-specific third strand synthesis. TCRdb independently ran MiXCR on the 5' RACE reads; one entry per CDR3 protein. The data hold around 6,600 distinct CDR3 sequences, with roughly 8.7% observed a single time. Follow-up blood was drawn about 14 weeks, roughly three months, after antiretroviral therapy began. The repertoire came from unfractionated whole blood and reflected all unsorted peripheral T cells. RNA came from approximately 2.6 ml of peripheral blood.

The V and J genes are TRBV4-1 and TRBJ1-6; TRBD1 aligns across 7 bases. The sequence was obtained from an adult with HIV infection. This material consisted of blood, taken during antiretroviral therapy. CDR3 bases: TGCGCCAGCAGCCAAGAAAGACAGGGTTGGTCACCCCTCCACTTT. Translated, it gives CASSQERQGWSPLHF.